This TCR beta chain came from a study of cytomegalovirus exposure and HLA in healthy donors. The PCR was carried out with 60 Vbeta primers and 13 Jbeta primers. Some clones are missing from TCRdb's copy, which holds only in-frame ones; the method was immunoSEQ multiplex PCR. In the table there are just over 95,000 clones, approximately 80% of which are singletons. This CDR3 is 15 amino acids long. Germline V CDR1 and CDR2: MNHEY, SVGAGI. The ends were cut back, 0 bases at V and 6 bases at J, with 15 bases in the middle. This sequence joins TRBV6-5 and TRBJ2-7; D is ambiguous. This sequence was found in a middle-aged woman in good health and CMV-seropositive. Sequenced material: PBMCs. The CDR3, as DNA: TGTGCCAGCAGTTACTCGATACAGCCAGAAGGCGAGCAGTACTTC. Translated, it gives CASSYSIQPEGEQYF.